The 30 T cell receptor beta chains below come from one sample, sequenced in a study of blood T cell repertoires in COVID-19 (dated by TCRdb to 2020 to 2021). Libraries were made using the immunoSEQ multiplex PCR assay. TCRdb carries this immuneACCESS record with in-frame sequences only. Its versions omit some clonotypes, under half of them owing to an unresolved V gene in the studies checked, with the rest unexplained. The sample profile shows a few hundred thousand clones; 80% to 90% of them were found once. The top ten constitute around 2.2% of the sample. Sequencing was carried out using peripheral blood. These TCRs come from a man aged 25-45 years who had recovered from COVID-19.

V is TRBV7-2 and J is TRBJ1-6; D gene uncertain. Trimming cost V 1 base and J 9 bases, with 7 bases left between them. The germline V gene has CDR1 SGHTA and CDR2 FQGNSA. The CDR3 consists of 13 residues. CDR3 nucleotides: TGTGCCAGCAGCTTAGATACGAGTTCACCCCTCCACTTT. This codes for CASSLDTSSPLHF.

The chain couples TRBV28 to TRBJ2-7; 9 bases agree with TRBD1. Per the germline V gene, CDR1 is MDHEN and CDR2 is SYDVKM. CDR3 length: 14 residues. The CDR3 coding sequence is TGTGCGACGATGGGACAGGGCATTTCCTACGAGCAGTACTTC. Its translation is CATMGQGISYEQYF.

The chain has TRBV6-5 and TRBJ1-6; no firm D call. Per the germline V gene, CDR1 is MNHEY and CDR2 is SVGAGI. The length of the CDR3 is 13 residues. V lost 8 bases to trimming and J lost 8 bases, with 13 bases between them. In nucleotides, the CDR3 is TGTGCCAGCTGGAGAGGGTGGGATTCACCCCTCCACTTT. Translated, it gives CASWRGWDSPLHF.

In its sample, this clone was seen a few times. The CDR3 here is CASSLSGGGQPQHF. The CDR3 coding sequence is TGTGCCAGCAGCTTGTCAGGGGGCGGTCAGCCCCAGCATTTT. The V gene is TRBV5-6, the J gene TRBJ1-5; 8 nucleotides match TRBD1. From germline, CDR1 is SGHDT and CDR2 YYEEEE. The trim removed 1 base at V and 6 bases at J, leaving 3 bases unmatched. This CDR3 comprises 14 residues.

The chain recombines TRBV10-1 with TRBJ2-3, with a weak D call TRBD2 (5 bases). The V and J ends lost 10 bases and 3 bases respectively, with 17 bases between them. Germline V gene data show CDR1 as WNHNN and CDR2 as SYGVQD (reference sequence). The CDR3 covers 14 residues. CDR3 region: CATLSRESTDTQYF. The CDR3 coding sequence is TGCGCCACCCTTTCGAGGGAGTCGACAGATACGCAGTATTTT.

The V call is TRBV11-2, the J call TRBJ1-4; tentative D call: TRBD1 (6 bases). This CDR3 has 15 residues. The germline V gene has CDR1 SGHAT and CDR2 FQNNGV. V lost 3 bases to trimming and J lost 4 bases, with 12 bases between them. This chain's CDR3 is CASSLRGAGNEKLFF. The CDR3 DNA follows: TGTGCCAGCAGCTTGCGGGGGGCGGGTAATGAAAAACTGTTTTTT. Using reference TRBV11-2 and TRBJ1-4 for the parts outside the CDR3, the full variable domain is EAGVAQSPRYKIIEKRQSVAFWCNPISGHATLYWYQQILGQGPKLLIQFQNNGVVDDSQLPKDRFSAERLKGVDSTLKIQPAKLEDSAVYLCASSLRGAGNEKLFFGSGTQLSVL.

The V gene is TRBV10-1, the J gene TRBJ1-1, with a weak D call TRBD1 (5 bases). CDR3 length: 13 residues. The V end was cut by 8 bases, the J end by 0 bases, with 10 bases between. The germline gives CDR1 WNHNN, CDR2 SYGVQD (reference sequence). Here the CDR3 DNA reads TGCGCCAGCCGGAGACAGCTGAACACTGAAGCTTTCTTT. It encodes CASRRQLNTEAFF.

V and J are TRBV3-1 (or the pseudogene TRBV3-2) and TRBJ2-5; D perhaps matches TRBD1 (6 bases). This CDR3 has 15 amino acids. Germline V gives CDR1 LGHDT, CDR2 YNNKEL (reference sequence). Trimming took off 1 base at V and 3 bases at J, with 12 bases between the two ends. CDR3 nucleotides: TGTGCCAGCAGCCAAGGTATCAGGGGAGAAGAGACCCAGTACTTC. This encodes CASSQGIRGEETQYF.

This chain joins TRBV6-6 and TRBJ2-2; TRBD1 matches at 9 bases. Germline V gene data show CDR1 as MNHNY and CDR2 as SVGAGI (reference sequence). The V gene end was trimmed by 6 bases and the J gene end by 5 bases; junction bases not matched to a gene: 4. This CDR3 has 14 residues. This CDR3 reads CASRAQGATGELFF. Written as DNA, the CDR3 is TGTGCCAGCAGGGCACAGGGGGCTACCGGGGAGCTGTTTTTT.

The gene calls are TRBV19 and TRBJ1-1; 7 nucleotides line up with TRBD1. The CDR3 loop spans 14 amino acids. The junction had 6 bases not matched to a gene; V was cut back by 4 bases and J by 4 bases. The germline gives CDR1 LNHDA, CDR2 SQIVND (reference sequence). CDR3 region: CASSRQGRGTEAFF. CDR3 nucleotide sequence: TGTGCCAGTAGTAGACAGGGTAGGGGCACTGAAGCTTTCTTT.

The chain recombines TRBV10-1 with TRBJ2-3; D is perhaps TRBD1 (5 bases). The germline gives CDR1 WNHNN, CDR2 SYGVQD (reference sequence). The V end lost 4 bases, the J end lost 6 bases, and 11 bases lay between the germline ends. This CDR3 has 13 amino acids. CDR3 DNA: TGCGCCAGCAGTGTTCAGGGTGGTGATACGCAGTATTTT. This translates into CASSVQGGDTQYF.

The CDR3 region has the DNA TGTGCCAGCAGCCAAAGCGGCCGTCAAGAGACCCAGTACTTC. Its translation is CASSQSGRQETQYF. The rearrangement uses TRBV3-1 (or the pseudogene TRBV3-2) and TRBJ2-5; TRBD2 is a possible D gene (5 bases). V lost 2 bases to trimming and J lost 2 bases, with 9 bases between them. Germline V gene sequence: CDR1 LGHDT, CDR2 YNNKEL (reference sequence). The CDR3 covers 14 residues.

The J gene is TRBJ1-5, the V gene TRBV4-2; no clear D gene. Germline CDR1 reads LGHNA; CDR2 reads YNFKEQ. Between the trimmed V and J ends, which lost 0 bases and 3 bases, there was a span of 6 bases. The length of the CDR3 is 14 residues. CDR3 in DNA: TGTGCCAGCAGCCAAGATACAGTCAATCAGCCCCAGCATTTT. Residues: CASSQDTVNQPQHF.

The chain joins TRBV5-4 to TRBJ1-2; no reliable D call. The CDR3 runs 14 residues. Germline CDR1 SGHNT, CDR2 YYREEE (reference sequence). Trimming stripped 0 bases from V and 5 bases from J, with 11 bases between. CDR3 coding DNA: TGTGCCAGCAGCTTGGAGCTGAAGTCGTATGGCTACACCTTC. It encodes CASSLELKSYGYTF.

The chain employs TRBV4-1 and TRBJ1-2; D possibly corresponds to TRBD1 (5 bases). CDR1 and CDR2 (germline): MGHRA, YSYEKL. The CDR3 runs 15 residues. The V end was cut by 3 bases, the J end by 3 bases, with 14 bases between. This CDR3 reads CASSQGTGLYYGYTF. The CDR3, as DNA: TGCGCCAGCAGCCAGGGGACTGGGCTATACTATGGCTACACCTTC.

The CDR3 nucleotides are TGTGCCAGCAGCTCCAACCTTGCAGGGTCGTTTGGCTACACCTTC. Protein: CASSSNLAGSFGYTF. The chain couples TRBV5-4 to TRBJ1-2, with D possibly TRBD1 on 5 matching bases. Germline V CDR1 and CDR2: SGHNT, YYREEE (reference sequence). This CDR3 has 15 amino acids. V lost 3 bases and J 7 bases, leaving 19 bases between the germline ends.

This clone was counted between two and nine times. CDR3 protein: CASSIEGGVQETQYF. CDR3 nucleotide sequence: TGTGCCAGTAGTATAGAAGGGGGGGTCCAAGAGACCCAGTACTTC. The rearrangement uses TRBV19 and TRBJ2-5; tentative D call: TRBD2 (7 bases). The length of the CDR3 is 15 residues. CDR1 LNHDA and CDR2 SQIVND come from the germline V gene (reference sequence). V gave up 0 bases and J gave up 1 base, with 9 bases separating them.

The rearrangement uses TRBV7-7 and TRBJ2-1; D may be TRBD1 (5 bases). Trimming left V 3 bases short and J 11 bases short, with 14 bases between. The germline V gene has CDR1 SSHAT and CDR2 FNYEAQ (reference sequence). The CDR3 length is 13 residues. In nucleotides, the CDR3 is TGTGCCAGCAGCTTGGGTGTGTCAGGGAAGCAGTTCTTC. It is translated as CASSLGVSGKQFF. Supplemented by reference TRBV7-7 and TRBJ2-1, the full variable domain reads GAGVSQSPRYKVTKRGQDVTLRCDPISSHATLYWYQQALGQGPEFLTYFNYEAQPDKSGLPSDRFSAERPEGSISTLTIQRTEQRDSAMYRCASSLGVSGKQFFGPGTRLTVL.

The CDR3 is CASSPRQGPTTEAFF. The CDR3 region has the DNA TGTGCCAGCAGTCCGAGACAGGGGCCAACCACTGAAGCTTTCTTT. The gene calls are TRBV2 and TRBJ1-1; 8 positions match TRBD1. V gave up 5 bases and J gave up 4 bases; unmatched junction bases: 9. This CDR3 spans 15 amino acids. Germline values: CDR1 SNHLY, CDR2 FYNNEI.

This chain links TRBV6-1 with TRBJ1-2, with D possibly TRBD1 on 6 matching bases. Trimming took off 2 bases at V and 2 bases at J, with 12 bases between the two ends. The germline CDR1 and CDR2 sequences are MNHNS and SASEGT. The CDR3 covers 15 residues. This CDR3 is CASSETWGPNYGYTF. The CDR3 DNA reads TGTGCCAGCAGTGAAACGTGGGGGCCGAACTATGGCTACACCTTC.

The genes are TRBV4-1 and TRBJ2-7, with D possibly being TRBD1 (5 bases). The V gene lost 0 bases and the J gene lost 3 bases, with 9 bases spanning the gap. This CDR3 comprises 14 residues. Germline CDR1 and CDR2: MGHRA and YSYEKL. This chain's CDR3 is CASSQDRRDYEQYF. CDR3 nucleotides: TGCGCCAGCAGCCAAGATCGCAGGGACTACGAGCAGTACTTC.

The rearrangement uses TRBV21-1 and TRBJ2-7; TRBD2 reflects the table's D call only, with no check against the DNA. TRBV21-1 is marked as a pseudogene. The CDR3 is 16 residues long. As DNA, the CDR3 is TGTGCCAGCAGCAAAGCGCGGCAGCGATACTCCTACGAGCAGTACTTC. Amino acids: CASSKARQRYSYEQYF.

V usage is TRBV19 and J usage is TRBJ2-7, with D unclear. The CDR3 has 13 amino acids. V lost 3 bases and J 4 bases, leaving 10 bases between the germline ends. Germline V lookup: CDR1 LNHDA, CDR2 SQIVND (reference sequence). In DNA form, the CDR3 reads TGTGCCAGTAGTATCCTACCCCGGTACGAGCAGTACTTC. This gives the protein CASSILPRYEQYF.

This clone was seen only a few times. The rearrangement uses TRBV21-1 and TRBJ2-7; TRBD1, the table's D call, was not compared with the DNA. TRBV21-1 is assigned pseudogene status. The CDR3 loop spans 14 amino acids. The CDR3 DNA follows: TGTGCCAGCAGCAAAGAAGCACAGTTAGGCGAGCAGTACTTC. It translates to CASSKEAQLGEQYF.

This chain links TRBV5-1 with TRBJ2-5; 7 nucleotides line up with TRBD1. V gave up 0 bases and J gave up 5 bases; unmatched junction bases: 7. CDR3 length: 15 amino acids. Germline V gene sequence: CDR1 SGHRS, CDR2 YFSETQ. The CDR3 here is CASSLEGAYGETQYF. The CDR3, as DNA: TGCGCCAGCAGCTTGGAGGGGGCCTATGGGGAGACCCAGTACTTC. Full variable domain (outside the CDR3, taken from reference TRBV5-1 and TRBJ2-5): KAGVTQTPRYLIKTRGQQVTLSCSPISGHRSVSWYQQTPGQGLQFLFEYFSETQRNKGNFPGRFSGRQFSNSRSEMNVSTLELGDSALYLCASSLEGAYGETQYFGPGTRLLVL.

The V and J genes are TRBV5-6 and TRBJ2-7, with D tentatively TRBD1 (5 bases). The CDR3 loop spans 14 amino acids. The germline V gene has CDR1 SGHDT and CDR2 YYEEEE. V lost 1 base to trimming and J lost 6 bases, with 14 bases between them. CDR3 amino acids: CASSLIRVLGEQYF. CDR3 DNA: TGTGCCAGCAGCTTGATCAGGGTTCTTGGCGAGCAGTACTTC.

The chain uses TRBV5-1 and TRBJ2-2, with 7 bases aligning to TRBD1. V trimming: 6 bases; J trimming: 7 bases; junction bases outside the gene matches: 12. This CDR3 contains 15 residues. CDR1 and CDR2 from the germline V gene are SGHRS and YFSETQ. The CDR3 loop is CASTLWGTEGGELFF. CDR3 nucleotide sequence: TGCGCCAGCACCCTTTGGGGGACAGAGGGCGGGGAGCTGTTTTTT.

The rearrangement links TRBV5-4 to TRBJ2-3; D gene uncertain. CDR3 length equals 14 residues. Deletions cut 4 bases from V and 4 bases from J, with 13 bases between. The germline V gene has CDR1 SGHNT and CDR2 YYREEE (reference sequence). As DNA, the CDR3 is TGTGCCAGCAGCCCCCCCCCACCAGCAGATACGCAGTATTTT. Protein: CASSPPPPADTQYF.

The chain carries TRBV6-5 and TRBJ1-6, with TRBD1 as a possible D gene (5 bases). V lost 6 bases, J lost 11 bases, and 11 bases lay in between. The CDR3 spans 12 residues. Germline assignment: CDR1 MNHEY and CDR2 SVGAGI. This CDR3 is CASSYRGTPLHF. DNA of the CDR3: TGTGCCAGCAGCTACCGGGGGACACCCCTCCACTTT.

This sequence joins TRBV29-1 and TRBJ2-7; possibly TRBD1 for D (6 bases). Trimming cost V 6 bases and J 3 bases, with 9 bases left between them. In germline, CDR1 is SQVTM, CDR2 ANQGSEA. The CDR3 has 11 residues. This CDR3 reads CSVEDSYEQYF. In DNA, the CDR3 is TGCAGCGTAGAGGACAGCTACGAGCAGTACTTC.